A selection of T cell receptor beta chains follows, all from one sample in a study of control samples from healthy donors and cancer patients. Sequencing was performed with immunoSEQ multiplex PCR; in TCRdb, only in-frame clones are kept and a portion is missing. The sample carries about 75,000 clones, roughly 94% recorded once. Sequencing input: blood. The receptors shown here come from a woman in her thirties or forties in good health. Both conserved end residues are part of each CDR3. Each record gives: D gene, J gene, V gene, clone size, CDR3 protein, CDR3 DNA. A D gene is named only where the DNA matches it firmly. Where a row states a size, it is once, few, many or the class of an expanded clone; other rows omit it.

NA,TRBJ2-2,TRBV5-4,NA,CASSLPRGAGTGELFF,TGTGCCAGCAGCTTGCCCCGGGGAGCTGGCACCGGGGAGCTGTTTTTT
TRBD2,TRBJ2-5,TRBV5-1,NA,CASSVGLAGETQYF,TGCGCCAGCAGCGTAGGACTAGCGGGGGAGACCCAGTACTTC
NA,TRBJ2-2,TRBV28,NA,CASISLQGIGELFF,TGTGCCAGCATAAGCTTACAGGGAATCGGGGAGCTGTTTTTT
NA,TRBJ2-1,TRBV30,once,CAWTLGSEQFF,TGTGCCTGGACCCTAGGGTCTGAGCAGTTCTTC
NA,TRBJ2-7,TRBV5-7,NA,CASSFAPGYEQYF,TGTGCCAGCAGCTTCGCGCCGGGCTACGAGCAGTACTTC
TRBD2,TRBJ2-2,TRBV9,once,CASSPQIGLAGGTGELFF,TGTGCCAGCAGCCCGCAGATTGGACTAGCGGGGGGCACCGGGGAGCTGTTTTTT
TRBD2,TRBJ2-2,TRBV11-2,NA,CASSTSGTSDGELFF,TGTGCCAGCAGCACCTCCGGGACTAGTGACGGGGAGCTGTTTTTT
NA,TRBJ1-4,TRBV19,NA,CASSIGGQINEKLFF,TGTGCCAGTAGTATAGGAGGACAAATCAATGAAAAACTGTTTTTT
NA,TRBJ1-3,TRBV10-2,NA,CASSVDRNTIYF,TGCGCCAGCAGCGTTGACAGAAACACCATATATTTT
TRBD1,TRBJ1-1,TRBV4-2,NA,CASSLTGSNTEAFF,TGTGCCAGCAGCCTGACAGGGTCGAACACTGAAGCTTTCTTT
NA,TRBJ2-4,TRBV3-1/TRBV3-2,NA,CASSQELPGAGWVQYF,TGTGCCAGCAGCCAAGAACTGCCCGGGGCAGGTTGGGTTCAGTACTTC
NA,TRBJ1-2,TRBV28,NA,CASSRPEDRFYGYTF,TGTGCCAGCAGTCGACCCGAAGACAGATTCTATGGCTACACCTTC
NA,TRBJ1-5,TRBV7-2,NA,CASSLGILNQPQHF,TGTGCCAGCAGCTTAGGGATCCTAAATCAGCCCCAGCATTTT
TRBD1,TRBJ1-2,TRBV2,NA,CASSERYRGHYGYTF,TGTGCCAGCAGTGAAAGGTACAGGGGGCACTATGGCTACACCTTC
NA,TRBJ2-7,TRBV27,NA,CASSLTGSYEQYF,TGTGCCAGCAGTTTAACAGGGTCGTACGAGCAGTACTTC
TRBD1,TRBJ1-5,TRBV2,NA,CASTGQGQGPQHF,TGTGCCAGCACTGGACAGGGTCAGGGTCCCCAGCATTTT
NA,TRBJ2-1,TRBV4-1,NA,CASSQSGGGVYNEQFF,TGCGCCAGCAGCCAAAGTGGCGGAGGGGTCTACAATGAGCAGTTCTTC
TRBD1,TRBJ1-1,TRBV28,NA,CASSLTGRGTEAFF,TGTGCCAGCAGTTTGACAGGGCGGGGCACTGAAGCTTTCTTT
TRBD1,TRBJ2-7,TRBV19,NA,CASSIGDSLSQYF,TGTGCCAGTAGTATAGGGGACAGCCTTTCCCAGTACTTC
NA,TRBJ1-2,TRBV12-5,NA,CASGLIGEHYGYTF,TGTGCTAGTGGTTTAATCGGGGAACACTATGGCTACACCTTC
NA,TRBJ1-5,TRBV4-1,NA,CASSQGVFLMSNQPQHF,TGCGCCAGCAGCCAAGGGGTATTTCTTATGAGCAATCAGCCCCAGCATTTT
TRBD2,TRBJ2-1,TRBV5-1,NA,CASSPGTSGGWYNEQFF,TGCGCCAGCAGCCCCGGGACTAGCGGGGGGTGGTACAATGAGCAGTTCTTC
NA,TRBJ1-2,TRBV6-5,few,CASSPGANYGYTF,TGTGCCAGCAGTCCCGGGGCGAACTATGGCTACACCTTC
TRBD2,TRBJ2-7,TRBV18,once,CASSPRGLAGGHEQYF,TGTGCCAGCTCACCCAGGGGACTAGCGGGAGGGCACGAGCAGTACTTC
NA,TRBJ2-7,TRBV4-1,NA,CASSHPQGYEQYF,TGCGCCAGCAGCCATCCCCAGGGCTACGAGCAGTACTTC
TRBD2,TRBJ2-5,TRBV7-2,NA,CASSLGRGGRKETQYF,TGTGCCAGCAGCTTAGGGCGGGGCGGGAGGAAGGAGACCCAGTACTTC
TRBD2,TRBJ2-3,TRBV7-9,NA,CASSPSSGPTDTQYF,TGTGCCAGCAGCCCTTCTAGCGGTCCCACAGATACGCAGTATTTT
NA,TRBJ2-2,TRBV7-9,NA,CASSTRGVPQSNTGELFF,TGTGCCAGCAGCACAAGGGGCGTCCCACAATCGAACACCGGGGAGCTGTTTTTT
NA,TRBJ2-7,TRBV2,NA,CASIRGSSSYEQYF,TGTGCCAGCATTAGGGGTTCCAGCTCCTACGAGCAGTACTTC
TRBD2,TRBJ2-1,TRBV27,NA,CALSGGVNNEQFF,TGTGCCTTAAGCGGGGGTGTCAACAATGAGCAGTTCTTC
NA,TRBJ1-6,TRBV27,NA,CASSFQIYNSPLHF,TGTGCCAGCAGTTTTCAGATATATAATTCACCCCTCCACTTT